Each of the 13 T cell receptor beta chains below was sequenced from the same sample in a study of CD8 T cells in ankylosing spondylitis. TCRdb used MiXCR to reprocess the 5' RACE reads, holding one entry per CDR3 protein. This table holds approximately 200,000 distinct CDR3 sequences, 13% found once. The source material was blood, either unsorted or a sorted T cell fraction (not recorded which). All receptors derive from a male donor with ankylosing spondylitis or in good health (not recorded which).

This clonotype showed up many times. This chain uses TRBV4-1 with TRBJ1-6, with a possible D match to TRBD1 (5 bases). CDR3 length: 15 amino acids. The V gene lost 0 bases and the J gene lost 9 bases, with 12 bases spanning the gap. Germline V lookup: CDR1 MGHRA, CDR2 YSYEKL. In nucleotides, the CDR3 is TGCGCCAGCAGCCAAGATGGAGGGGCTTTTTCACCCCTCCACTTT. Translation: CASSQDGGAFSPLHF.

This clonotype was observed a handful of times. The genes are TRBV28 and TRBJ2-7; no clear D. This CDR3 is built from 17 residues. In germline, CDR1 is MDHEN, CDR2 SYDVKM. The V and J ends lost 5 bases and 2 bases respectively, with 22 bases between them. The CDR3 loop is CASSPGPSEERPYEQYF. The CDR3 nucleotides read TGTGCCAGCAGTCCCGGGCCTTCAGAGGAGAGGCCCTACGAGCAGTACTTC.

The rearrangement uses TRBV19 and TRBJ2-7, with unresolved D. Germline-derived CDR1 and CDR2 are LNHDA and SQIVND (reference sequence). This CDR3 is 14 amino acids long. The V end lost 3 bases, the J end lost 2 bases, and 11 bases lay between the germline ends. CDR3 residues: CASSISRGAYEQYF. CDR3 nucleotide sequence: TGTGCCAGTAGTATTAGCAGAGGCGCCTACGAGCAGTACTTC.

There are a few counts of this clonotype. Here the CDR3 reads CASSPGIAEAFF. CDR3 nucleotides: TGTGCCAGCAGCCCCGGCATAGCTGAAGCTTTCTTT. The chain is built from TRBV5-6 and TRBJ1-1, with no clear D. Germline V gives CDR1 SGHDT, CDR2 YYEEEE. V lost 4 bases and J lost 6, with 10 bases in between. The CDR3 runs to 12 residues.

The CDR3 loop is CASSPRTGDAAGELFF. In nucleotides, the CDR3 is TGCGCCAGCAGCCCAAGGACAGGTGATGCGGCCGGGGAGCTGTTTTTT. The chain carries TRBV4-1 and TRBJ2-2; 7 nucleotides align to TRBD1. V gave up 4 bases and J gave up 6 bases; unmatched junction bases: 11. Germline V gives CDR1 MGHRA, CDR2 YSYEKL. The CDR3 is 16 residues long.

The chain has TRBV27 and TRBJ2-7, with D possibly matching TRBD2 (6 bases). V gave up 1 base and J gave up 0 bases, with 16 bases separating them. Germline values: CDR1 MNHEY, CDR2 SMNVEV (reference sequence). The CDR3 contains 17 residues. This chain's CDR3 is CASSLWGVAGPSYEQYF. CDR3 coding DNA: TGTGCCAGCAGTTTATGGGGAGTGGCGGGGCCCTCCTACGAGCAGTACTTC.

A few counts support this clonotype. This chain connects TRBV10-1 to TRBJ2-6; D not resolved. CDR3 size: 17 residues. Per germline, CDR1 WNHNN and CDR2 SYGVQD (reference sequence). Deletions cut 3 bases from V and 0 bases from J, with 12 bases between. The CDR3 protein is CASSETYTASGANVLTF. CDR3 nucleotides: TGCGCCAGCAGTGAAACCTATACAGCCTCTGGGGCCAACGTCCTGACTTTC.

This clonotype has a count of ten or more. The chain employs TRBV12-3 or TRBV12-4 and TRBJ2-5, with D tentatively TRBD1 (5 bases). The CDR3 has 16 residues. Trimming shortened V by 2 bases and J by 3 bases, and 16 bases separated the two germline ends. Here the CDR3 reads CASSLLRTLREETQYF. CDR3 nucleotide sequence: TGTGCCAGCAGTTTACTGAGGACACTCAGGGAAGAGACCCAGTACTTC.

This clonotype was detected a few times. The junction shows a germline mismatch at one end, possibly a read error. The V call is TRBV7-9, the J call TRBJ1-1; D remains ambiguous. Germline V gene lookup returns CDR1 SEHNR and CDR2 FQNEAQ (reference sequence). This CDR3 spans 13 amino acids. The CDR3 nucleotides read TGTGCCACCAGCTCAGGCGGGGTTACTGAAGCTTTCTTT. Translating it yields CATSSGGVTEAFF. Together with reference TRBV7-9 and TRBJ1-1, the CDR3 gives the full variable domain: DTGVSQNPRHKITKRGQNVTFRCDPISEHNRLYWYRQTLGQGPEFLTYFQNEAQLEKSRLLSDRFSAERPKGSFSTLEIQRTEQGDSAMYLCATSSGGVTEAFFGQGTRLTVV.

V and J are TRBV11-3 and TRBJ1-4; D gene unclear. Germline-derived CDR1 and CDR2 are SGHNT and YENEEA. V lost 1 base, J lost 8 bases, and 17 bases lay in between. This CDR3 contains 16 residues. CDR3 in amino acids: CASSLGSEATGEKLFF. The DNA for the CDR3 is TGTGCCAGCAGCTTAGGGTCGGAGGCCACGGGGGAAAAACTGTTTTTT. Together with reference TRBV11-3 and TRBJ1-4, the CDR3 gives the full variable domain: EAGVVQSPRYKIIEKKQPVAFWCNPISGHNTLYWYLQNLGQGPELLIRYENEEAVDDSQLPKDRFSAERLKGVDSTLKIQPAELGDSAVYLCASSLGSEATGEKLFFGSGTQLSVL.

In this sample, this clonotype turned up many times. The CDR3 coding sequence is TGTGCCAGCAGTCCCTCCTACTTGGCCGGGGAGCTGTTTTTT. This sequence encodes CASSPSYLAGELFF. This chain joins TRBV12-3 or TRBV12-4 and TRBJ2-2, with D unresolved. Trimming took 5 bases from V and 6 from J, leaving 13 bases between them. The CDR3 is made up of 14 amino acids.

The sample holds a few counts of this clonotype. The chain couples TRBV14 to TRBJ2-2; 9 nucleotides agree with TRBD2. CDR1 is SGHDN, CDR2 FVKESK, per germline. Trimming took 4 bases from V and 6 from J; bases not matched to a gene: 12. CDR3 length: 17 residues. The CDR3 DNA follows: TGTGCCAGCAGCCTCCTCACCCCGGGACTAGCTGCCGGGGAGCTGTTTTTT. As protein: CASSLLTPGLAAGELFF.

This clonotype was seen a handful of times. This chain connects TRBV2 to TRBJ2-5, with D uncertain. The CDR3 consists of 14 residues. V was pared by 8 bases and J by 7 bases, with 20 bases between. From germline, CDR1 is SNHLY and CDR2 FYNNEI. The chain's CDR3 is CASPLSGLPGTQYF. For the CDR3, the DNA is TGTGCCAGCCCCTTGTCCGGGCTCCCAGGGACCCAGTACTTC.